This T cell receptor (beta chain) comes out of a study of blood T cell repertoires in COVID-19. The wider study: Sites across the United States, Italy and Spain contributed samples from acute and convalescent COVID-19. Sources were T cells, B-cell-depleted T cells, or PBMCs; the material itself was cDNA or gDNA.

The authors' processing: Reference gene primer amplification gave nucleated cell count estimates. Sequencing used immunoSEQ multiplex PCR; TCRdb keeps in-frame clones, though not all of them. V and J calls and clone size are those listed in that table; D and trimming were worked out from the DNA. The sample carries about 130,000 clones, roughly 83% recorded once. Germline V gene data show CDR1 as SGHNT and CDR2 as YYREEE (reference sequence). V gave up 7 bases and J gave up 1 base; unmatched junction bases: 11. The CDR3 consists of 16 residues. The sequence was obtained from a woman aged 30 to 39 who had recovered from COVID-19. Sequencing was carried out using peripheral blood. This rearrangement joins TRBV5-4 to TRBJ1-2; TRBD1 matches 9 bases. In nucleotides, the CDR3 is TGTGCCAGCGGACCGCTTATGGGACAGGGTAACTATGGCTACACCTTC. Translation gives CASGPLMGQGNYGYTF.